The 20 T cell receptor beta chains below all came from one sample that was sequenced in a study of blood T cell repertoires in COVID-19 (dated by TCRdb to the early 2020s). Library preparation employed the immunoSEQ multiplex PCR assay. Entries here come from immuneACCESS through TCRdb and include only in-frame sequences with V and J called. Some clones fail to appear in such tables; in the studies checked, an unresolved V gene covers under half of the shortfall, and the cause of the remainder is unknown. The sample table holds over 100,000 clones, of which around 86% were seen once. In total, the top ten clones hold about 4.5% of the sample. Specimen: peripheral blood. The receptors were gathered from a man aged 35 to 55 with acute or convalescent COVID-19.

The chain recombines TRBV5-1 with TRBJ2-5; the D gene is possibly TRBD1 (6 bases). The CDR3 loop spans 15 amino acids. Between the trimmed V and J ends, which lost 6 bases and 3 bases, there was a span of 18 bases. In germline, CDR1 is SGHRS, CDR2 YFSETQ. CDR3 nucleotides: TGCGCCAGCACCTCCACCCCTGGGACAAAAGAGACCCAGTACTTC. Protein: CASTSTPGTKETQYF.

The chain links TRBV27 to TRBJ1-1; possible D gene TRBD1, 6 bases. CDR3 length equals 13 residues. Germline-derived CDR1 and CDR2 are MNHEY and SMNVEV (reference sequence). V lost 6 bases to trimming and J lost 5 bases, with 13 bases between them. The DNA for the CDR3 is TGTGCCAGCAGAACACAGGGTAGGACTGAAGCTTTCTTT. It yields the protein CASRTQGRTEAFF.

The V gene is TRBV19, the J gene TRBJ1-3; no reliable D call. The ends were cut back, 2 bases at V and 3 bases at J, with 5 bases in the middle. The CDR3 is 13 residues long. Per germline, CDR1 LNHDA and CDR2 SQIVND (reference sequence). CDR3 coding DNA: TGTGCCAGTAGTATAAACAGTGGAAACACCATATATTTT. Translated: CASSINSGNTIYF. Combining the CDR3 with reference TRBV19 and TRBJ1-3 gives the whole variable domain DGGITQSPKYLFRKEGQNVTLSCEQNLNHDAMYWYRQDPGQGLRLIYYSQIVNDFQKGDIAEGYSVSREKKESFPLTVTSAQKNPTAFYLCASSINSGNTIYFGEGSWLTVV.

This rearrangement joins TRBV5-6 to TRBJ1-2; D is ambiguous. V was pared by 2 bases and J by 3 bases, with 11 bases between. The CDR3 has 14 amino acids. In germline, CDR1 is SGHDT, CDR2 YYEEEE. CDR3 loop: CASSFNLNYYGYTF. For the CDR3, the DNA is TGTGCCAGCAGCTTTAACCTTAACTACTATGGCTACACCTTC.

The genes are TRBV19 and TRBJ2-7; 8 nucleotides agree with TRBD2. Germline CDR1 is LNHDA and CDR2 is SQIVND (reference sequence). The CDR3 spans 15 residues. V was clipped by 2 bases and J by 3 bases; unmatched bases: 6. The CDR3 is CASSIREGPGYEQYF. In DNA form, the CDR3 reads TGTGCCAGTAGTATACGGGAGGGGCCAGGCTACGAGCAGTACTTC. Full variable domain (outside the CDR3, taken from reference TRBV19 and TRBJ2-7): DGGITQSPKYLFRKEGQNVTLSCEQNLNHDAMYWYRQDPGQGLRLIYYSQIVNDFQKGDIAEGYSVSREKKESFPLTVTSAQKNPTAFYLCASSIREGPGYEQYFGPGTRLTVT.

This chain uses TRBV24-1 with TRBJ2-3; 11 bases align to TRBD1. The CDR3 consists of 14 residues. The V segment lost 7 bases and the J segment 6 bases; nucleotides outside the gene matches: 5. CDR1 is KGHDR, CDR2 SFDVKD, per germline. The CDR3 DNA is TGTGCCACCAGAGGACAGGGGGCCCCCGATACGCAGTATTTT. Its translation: CATRGQGAPDTQYF.

This chain links TRBV21-1 with TRBJ2-7; the D call TRBD1 from the table was never checked on the DNA. TRBV21-1 is flagged as a pseudogene. The CDR3 totals 13 residues. CDR3 sequence reads: CASSKDKGYEQYF. The DNA for the CDR3 is TGTGCCAGCAGCAAGGACAAGGGCTACGAGCAGTACTTC.

This clone showed up just a few times. The chain joins TRBV7-3 to TRBJ1-2; a possible D gene is TRBD1 (5 bases). The germline V gene encodes CDR1 SGHTA and CDR2 FQGTGA. V gave up 5 bases and J gave up 2 bases, with 12 bases separating them. CDR3 length: 14 amino acids. The CDR3 reads CASSPTGGNYGYTF. The CDR3 nucleotides are TGTGCCAGCAGCCCAACGGGGGGAAACTATGGCTACACCTTC.

Only one count was recorded for this clone. This chain joins TRBV15 and TRBJ2-2; D uncertain. Germline lookup yields CDR1 LNHNV and CDR2 YYDKDF (reference sequence). This CDR3 contains 14 residues. Trimming removed 8 bases from V and 1 base from J, with 11 bases in between. The CDR3 is CATLGHRNTGELFF. CDR3 in DNA: TGTGCCACCCTCGGCCACAGGAACACCGGGGAGCTGTTTTTT.

The gene calls are TRBV29-1 and TRBJ2-7; 8 bases fit TRBD1. The CDR3 is 14 residues long. Germline V CDR1 and CDR2: SQVTM, ANQGSEA. V lost 7 bases to trimming and J lost 0 bases; unmatched junction nucleotides: 8. The DNA of the CDR3 is TGCAGCGCATTTACAGGGGGGAGCTCCTACGAGCAGTACTTC. Protein product: CSAFTGGSSYEQYF.

V usage is TRBV7-8 and J usage is TRBJ1-2, with D unclear. Trimming removed 1 base from V and 4 bases from J, with 16 bases in between. This CDR3 has 16 residues. Germline V gene lookup returns CDR1 SGHVS and CDR2 FQNEAQ. The CDR3 here is CASSLGISASAYGYTF. The DNA of the CDR3 is TGTGCCAGCAGCTTAGGTATTTCGGCGAGCGCCTATGGCTACACCTTC.

The genes are TRBV21-1 and TRBJ1-1. TRBV21-1 is a known pseudogene. This CDR3 region has 13 residues. The chain's CDR3 is CASSNEVSGEAFF. The CDR3 nucleotides read TGTGCCAGCAGCAATGAAGTATCGGGTGAAGCTTTCTTT.

The genes are TRBV2 and TRBJ2-3, with D maybe TRBD1 (6 bases). Germline CDR1 is SNHLY and CDR2 is FYNNEI. The V end was cut by 10 bases, the J end by 6 bases, with 35 bases between. There are 19 residues in the CDR3. The DNA of the CDR3 is TGTGCCACCACTACAGGGAAGGGCACCACAGATCTTCCGTCTGATACGCAGTATTTT. Amino acid sequence: CATTTGKGTTDLPSDTQYF. Using reference TRBV2 and TRBJ2-3 for the parts outside the CDR3, the full variable domain is EPEVTQTPSHQVTQMGQEVILRCVPISNHLYFYWYRQILGQKVEFLVSFYNNEISEKSEIFDDQFSVERPDGSNFTLKIRSTKLEDSAMYFCATTTGKGTTDLPSDTQYFGPGTRLTVL.

The chain carries TRBV3-1 (or the pseudogene TRBV3-2) and TRBJ1-5, with D perhaps matching TRBD1 (6 bases). CDR3 length equals 14 residues. The germline V gene encodes CDR1 LGHDT and CDR2 YNNKEL (reference sequence). V was cut by 3 bases and J by 2 bases, with 8 bases left in between. The CDR3: CASSHRGGNQPQHF. The CDR3 region has the DNA TGTGCCAGCAGCCACAGGGGTGGCAATCAGCCCCAGCATTTT.

The J gene is TRBJ2-1, the V gene TRBV6-2 or TRBV6-3, with D tentatively TRBD1 (5 bases). The germline V and J ends were trimmed by 6 bases and 6 bases, with 9 bases remaining between them. CDR1 is MNHEY and CDR2 is SVGEGT in the germline V gene. This CDR3 has 12 residues. CDR3 protein: CASSFDSNEQFF. For the CDR3, the DNA is TGTGCCAGCAGCTTCGACAGCAATGAGCAGTTCTTC.

This clone showed up just once. CDR3 in DNA: TGTGCCAGCAGCCCAATTAGGACAGGGAATCAGCCCCAGCATTTT. Protein product: CASSPIRTGNQPQHF. This chain links TRBV7-2 with TRBJ1-5; 8 bases align to TRBD1. Germline V CDR1 and CDR2: SGHTA, FQGNSA. This CDR3 is built from 15 residues. Trimming cost V 5 bases and J 4 bases; bases outside gene matches: 7.

The rearrangement links TRBV7-2 to TRBJ1-1, with 7 bases identical to TRBD1. Germline CDR1 is SGHTA and CDR2 is FQGNSA. This CDR3 has 16 residues. V was pared by 4 bases and J by 3 bases, with 11 bases of the junction left unmatched. The DNA for the CDR3 is TGTGCCAGCAGCTCCCAGACAGGGACACCTCACACTGAAGCTTTCTTT. Its protein product is CASSSQTGTPHTEAFF.

The count of this clone is one. V is TRBV6-6 and J is TRBJ2-1; the D is unclear. Germline V gene lookup returns CDR1 MNHNY and CDR2 SVGAGI (reference sequence). Trimming shortened V by 6 bases and J by 8 bases, and 11 bases separated the two germline ends. CDR3 length: 12 amino acids. The CDR3 nucleotides are TGTGCCAGCAGACAACACCTTTATGAGCAGTTCTTC. Amino acids: CASRQHLYEQFF.

V usage is TRBV3-1 (or the pseudogene TRBV3-2) and J usage is TRBJ1-1, with D perhaps matching TRBD1 (5 bases). The CDR3 extends over 19 amino acids. V lost 1 base and J 3 bases, leaving 24 bases between the germline ends. Germline V gene lookup returns CDR1 LGHDT and CDR2 YNNKEL (reference sequence). DNA of the CDR3: TGTGCCAGCAGCCAAGTCAGAGTACAGGAAGAGGGAGGGGACACTGAAGCTTTCTTT. Amino acids: CASSQVRVQEEGGDTEAFF.

The genes are TRBV7-2 and TRBJ1-4; no firm D call. Trimming left V 2 bases short and J 3 bases short, with 13 bases between. CDR1 is SGHTA, CDR2 FQGNSA, per germline. The length of the CDR3 is 16 residues. CDR3 sequence: CASSLWPPGANEKLFF. The DNA for the CDR3 is TGTGCCAGCAGCTTATGGCCCCCCGGGGCTAATGAAAAACTGTTTTTT.